These T cell receptor beta chains were read from a single sample in a study of cytomegalovirus exposure and HLA in healthy donors. The data were produced by immunoSEQ multiplex PCR, yet TCRdb's version contains in-frame clones alone and is incomplete. Here the sample spans around 100,000 clones, just under 95% being singletons. Sequencing input: PBMCs. These receptors came from a woman between 18 and 29 years old in good health and CMV-seronegative. CDR3s include the opening cysteine and the closing phenylalanine or tryptophan. The D gene is left open where the match is weak. The size of a clone is reported for some rows only, either as once, few or many, or as a class for expanded clones.

len: 19
abundance: .
j_gene: TRBJ1-5
d_gene: TRBD1
v_gene: TRBV27
CDR3aa: CASSPEALLWTGGNQPQHF
CDR3nt: TGTGCCAGCAGTCCTGAAGCCCTCCTCTGGACAGGTGGCAATCAGCCCCAGCATTTT

len: 14
abundance: .
j_gene: TRBJ1-6
d_gene: .
v_gene: TRBV6-6
CDR3aa: CASSYGEVNSPLHF
CDR3nt: TGTGCCAGCAGTTACGGAGAGGTGAATTCACCCCTCCACTTT

len: 16
abundance: once
j_gene: TRBJ1-1
d_gene: .
v_gene: TRBV18
CDR3aa: CASSPPSAGVDTEAFF
CDR3nt: TGTGCCAGCTCACCACCGTCTGCAGGGGTGGATACTGAAGCTTTCTTT

len: 13
abundance: .
j_gene: TRBJ1-1
d_gene: .
v_gene: TRBV6-5
CDR3aa: CASSYGRAVEAFF
CDR3nt: TGTGCCAGCAGTTACGGGAGGGCGGTTGAAGCTTTCTTT

len: 16
abundance: once
j_gene: TRBJ2-1
d_gene: .
v_gene: TRBV18
CDR3aa: CASSPPNSGDYNEQFF
CDR3nt: TGTGCCAGCTCACCACCTAACAGCGGAGATTACAATGAGCAGTTCTTC

len: 12
abundance: .
j_gene: TRBJ2-7
d_gene: .
v_gene: TRBV7-2
CDR3aa: CASSKRGGEQYF
CDR3nt: TGTGCCAGCAGCAAGAGGGGGGGAGAGCAGTACTTC

len: 14
abundance: .
j_gene: TRBJ1-5
d_gene: .
v_gene: TRBV5-8
CDR3aa: CASSLEGLGQPQHF
CDR3nt: TGTGCCAGCAGCTTGGAGGGGTTAGGTCAGCCCCAGCATTTT

len: 15
abundance: .
j_gene: TRBJ1-1
d_gene: .
v_gene: TRBV6-1
CDR3aa: CASSELVRADTEAFF
CDR3nt: TGTGCCAGCAGTGAGTTGGTCAGGGCGGACACTGAAGCTTTCTTT

len: 14
abundance: .
j_gene: TRBJ1-2
d_gene: .
v_gene: TRBV2
CDR3aa: CASRPTIANYGYTF
CDR3nt: TGTGCCAGCAGGCCAACCATAGCTAACTATGGCTACACCTTC

len: 13
abundance: .
j_gene: TRBJ2-7
d_gene: .
v_gene: TRBV4-1
CDR3aa: CASSQETGSEQYF
CDR3nt: TGCGCCAGCAGCCAAGAAACAGGGAGCGAGCAGTACTTC

len: 15
abundance: .
j_gene: TRBJ2-7
d_gene: TRBD1
v_gene: TRBV10-1
CDR3aa: CASSDPQGAVRGQYF
CDR3nt: TGCGCCAGCAGCGACCCACAGGGGGCCGTAAGAGGGCAGTACTTC

len: 12
abundance: .
j_gene: TRBJ2-3
d_gene: .
v_gene: TRBV7-9
CDR3aa: CASRAGTDTQYF
CDR3nt: TGTGCCAGCAGGGCAGGCACAGATACGCAGTATTTT

len: 15
abundance: once
j_gene: TRBJ1-1
d_gene: .
v_gene: TRBV4-2
CDR3aa: CASSQTGHGDTEAFF
CDR3nt: TGTGCCAGCAGCCAAACGGGACACGGGGACACTGAAGCTTTCTTT

len: 13
abundance: once
j_gene: TRBJ2-7
d_gene: TRBD1
v_gene: TRBV5-8
CDR3aa: CASSAGTGSSGYF
CDR3nt: TGTGCCAGCAGCGCCGGGACAGGGTCGTCAGGCTACTTC

len: 13
abundance: .
j_gene: TRBJ1-5
d_gene: TRBD1
v_gene: TRBV7-2
CDR3aa: CASRRDRDQPQHF
CDR3nt: TGTGCCAGCAGAAGGGACAGGGATCAGCCCCAGCATTTT

len: 15
abundance: .
j_gene: TRBJ2-7
d_gene: TRBD2
v_gene: TRBV9
CDR3aa: CASSVGGLAGHEQYF
CDR3nt: TGTGCCAGCAGCGTAGGCGGACTAGCGGGACATGAGCAGTACTTC

len: 16
abundance: .
j_gene: TRBJ2-1
d_gene: TRBD2
v_gene: TRBV7-6
CDR3aa: CASSLRLAGNYNEQFF
CDR3nt: TGTGCCAGCAGCTTACGACTAGCGGGGAACTACAATGAGCAGTTCTTC

len: 13
abundance: .
j_gene: TRBJ1-1
d_gene: TRBD1
v_gene: TRBV9
CDR3aa: CASSGQGDTEAFF
CDR3nt: TGTGCCAGCAGCGGACAGGGAGACACTGAAGCTTTCTTT

len: 16
abundance: .
j_gene: TRBJ1-5
d_gene: .
v_gene: TRBV7-2
CDR3aa: CASSLVGQGLPQPQHF
CDR3nt: TGTGCCAGCAGCTTAGTTGGCCAGGGATTACCTCAGCCCCAGCATTTT

len: 15
abundance: .
j_gene: TRBJ1-3
d_gene: .
v_gene: TRBV9
CDR3aa: CASSGGLGSGNTIYF
CDR3nt: TGTGCCAGCAGCGGTGGGCTGGGCTCTGGAAACACCATATATTTT

len: 15
abundance: .
j_gene: TRBJ2-1
d_gene: TRBD2
v_gene: TRBV4-1
CDR3aa: CASSQGTSVDNEQFF
CDR3nt: TGCGCCAGCAGCCAAGGGACTAGCGTAGACAATGAGCAGTTCTTC

len: 14
abundance: once
j_gene: TRBJ1-1
d_gene: .
v_gene: TRBV6-5
CDR3aa: CASSITRSNTEAFF
CDR3nt: TGTGCCAGCAGCATCACGAGAAGTAACACTGAAGCTTTCTTT

len: 14
abundance: .
j_gene: TRBJ1-2
d_gene: TRBD1
v_gene: TRBV7-2
CDR3aa: CASSPGQGAGGYTF
CDR3nt: TGTGCCAGCAGCCCAGGACAGGGGGCGGGTGGCTACACCTTC